This is a list of T cell receptor beta chains from one sample in a study of a mutant IDH1 vaccine in newly diagnosed glioma. Clones were sequenced by immunoSEQ multiplex PCR, and TCRdb holds only the in-frame ones, with some missing. The table includes roughly 120,000 clones, around 80% detected once. Which antigens these TCRs recognize remains unknown. The input for sequencing was PBMCs, taken from a glioma patient whose treatment included an IDH1 peptide vaccine. Receptors originate from a man between 35 and 55 years old with glioma. CDR3s leave out the opening cysteine and the closing phenylalanine or tryptophan. Clone size, where shown, is once, few, many, or a class for clones that have expanded.

j_call,clone_size,v_call,cdr3_aa
TRBJ2-7,.,TRBV2,ASQDRGVSYEQY
TRBJ2-2,few,TRBV9,ASSVANPGELF
TRBJ1-1,once,TRBV5-8,ASSLDTGAYTEAF
TRBJ2-7,.,TRBV4-3,ASSQILATYEQY
TRBJ2-1,once,TRBV4-2,ASSQVGTVANEQF
TRBJ2-5,.,TRBV4-2,ASSQVRETVETQY
TRBJ2-7,.,TRBV6-5,ASSYGWTGGTYEQY
TRBJ2-2,.,TRBV5-4,ASSHDRAQLF
TRBJ2-1,.,TRBV10-3,ASSYFDRGHEQF
TRBJ2-7,few,TRBV7-7,ASTQTGDLSYEQY
TRBJ1-3,few,TRBV10-1,ASRGTGSSGNTIY
TRBJ1-1,.,TRBV6-4,ASKTGGSTEAF
TRBJ2-1,once,TRBV7-8,ASSLLAGGYNEQF
TRBJ1-2,few,TRBV4-1,ASSQDGWGGYGYT
TRBJ1-4,.,TRBV6-5,ASGSSNEKLF
TRBJ1-6,.,TRBV25-1,ASSVDSGSPLH
TRBJ2-7,.,TRBV11-2,ASSRDRVAVYEQY
TRBJ2-5,few,TRBV15,ATSRSFGGQETQY
TRBJ1-1,few,TRBV7-3,ASMDRANTEAF
TRBJ1-2,.,TRBV7-2,ASSSSGQANYGYT
TRBJ1-5,.,TRBV15,ATVGQPDQPQH
TRBJ1-4,.,TRBV18,ASSPSRVGPNEKLF
TRBJ2-5,.,TRBV5-6,ASSLRAGPETQY
TRBJ1-4,.,TRBV6-1,ASSEGGGPLSSLF
TRBJ2-7,once,TRBV6-1,ASSESEIPSYEQY
TRBJ1-2,.,TRBV7-3,ASSLFAGLGDYT
TRBJ2-1,.,TRBV19,ASSIPYAGTSGSGGNEQF
TRBJ2-7,once,TRBV10-2,ASSEYAGLPGTYEQY